Detailed here is one TCR beta chain. Measured with immunoSEQ multiplex PCR; TCRdb has only the in-frame clones, and not every one. The table records 13,000 or so clones, roughly 93% of them present only once. This sample is drawn from a study of blood T cell repertoires in COVID-19. Whole-study context: The United States, Italy and Spain provided the acute and convalescent COVID-19 samples. Sources were T cells, B-cell-depleted T cells, or PBMCs; the material itself was cDNA or gDNA.

V was clipped by 3 bases and J by 4 bases, with 24 bases between them. The CDR3 length is 18 residues. Sequencing used peripheral blood. The chain joins TRBV23-1 to TRBJ2-5; TRBD2 is a possible D gene (5 bases). TRBV23-1 is recorded as an ORF, its role being uncertain. This sequence originates from a human donor in a cohort sampled during active COVID-19. In DNA form, the CDR3 reads TGCGCCAGCAGTCACCAGCCTGTGGACTGGCGTTCAGTAGAGACCCAGTACTTC. Encoded protein: CASSHQPVDWRSVETQYF.